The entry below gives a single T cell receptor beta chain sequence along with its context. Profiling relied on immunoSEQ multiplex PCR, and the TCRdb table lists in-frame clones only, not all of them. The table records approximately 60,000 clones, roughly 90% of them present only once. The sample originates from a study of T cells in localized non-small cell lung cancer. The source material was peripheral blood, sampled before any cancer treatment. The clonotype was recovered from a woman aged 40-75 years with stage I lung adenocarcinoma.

The DNA of the CDR3 is TGTGCCAGCAGCCCCCGCGGGACAGGGTTTTTCTACGAGCAGTACTTC. Protein sequence: CASSPRGTGFFYEQYF. The chain carries TRBV7-6 and TRBJ2-7, with TRBD1 identical over 9 bases. V lost 5 bases to trimming and J lost 3 bases; unmatched junction nucleotides: 11. Germline values: CDR1 SGHVS, CDR2 FNYEAQ. The CDR3 has 16 amino acids.